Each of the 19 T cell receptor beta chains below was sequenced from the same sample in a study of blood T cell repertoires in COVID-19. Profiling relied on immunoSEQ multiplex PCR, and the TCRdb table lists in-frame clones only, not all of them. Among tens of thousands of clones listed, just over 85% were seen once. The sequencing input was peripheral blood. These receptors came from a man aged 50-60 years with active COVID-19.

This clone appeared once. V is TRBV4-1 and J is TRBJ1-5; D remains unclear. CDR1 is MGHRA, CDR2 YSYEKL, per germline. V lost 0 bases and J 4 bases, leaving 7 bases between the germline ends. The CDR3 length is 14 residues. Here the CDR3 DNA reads TGCGCCAGCAGCCAAGATGCGAGAAATCAGCCCCAGCATTTT. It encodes CASSQDARNQPQHF.

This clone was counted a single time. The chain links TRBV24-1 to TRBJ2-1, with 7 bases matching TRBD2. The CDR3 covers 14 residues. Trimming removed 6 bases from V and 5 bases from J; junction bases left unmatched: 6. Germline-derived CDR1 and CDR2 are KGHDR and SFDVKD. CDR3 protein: CATSQGGDHNEQFF. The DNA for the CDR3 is TGTGCCACCAGTCAGGGAGGGGACCACAATGAGCAGTTCTTC.

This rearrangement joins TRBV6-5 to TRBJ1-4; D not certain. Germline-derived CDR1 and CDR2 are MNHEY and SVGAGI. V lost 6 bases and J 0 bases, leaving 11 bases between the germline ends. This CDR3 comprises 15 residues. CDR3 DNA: TGTGCCAGCAGCCAGAGCCAGGCAACTAATGAAAAACTGTTTTTT. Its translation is CASSQSQATNEKLFF.

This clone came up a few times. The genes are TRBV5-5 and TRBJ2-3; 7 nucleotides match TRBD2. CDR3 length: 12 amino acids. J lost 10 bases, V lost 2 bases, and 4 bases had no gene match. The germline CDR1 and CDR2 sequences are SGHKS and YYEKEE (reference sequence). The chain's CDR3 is CASSFGLEAQYF. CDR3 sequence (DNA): TGTGCCAGCAGCTTCGGACTAGAGGCGCAGTATTTT.

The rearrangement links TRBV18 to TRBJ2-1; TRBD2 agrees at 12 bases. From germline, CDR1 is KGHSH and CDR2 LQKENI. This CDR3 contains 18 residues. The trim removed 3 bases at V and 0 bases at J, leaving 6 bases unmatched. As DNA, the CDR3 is TGTGCCAGCTCACCCCAGACTAGCGGGGGAATCTCCTACAATGAGCAGTTCTTC. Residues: CASSPQTSGGISYNEQFF.

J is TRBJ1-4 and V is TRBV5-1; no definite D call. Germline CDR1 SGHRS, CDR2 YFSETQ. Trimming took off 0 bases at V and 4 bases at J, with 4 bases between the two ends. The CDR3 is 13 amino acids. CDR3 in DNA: TGCGCCAGCAGCTTGGCGTATAATGAAAAACTGTTTTTT. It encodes CASSLAYNEKLFF.

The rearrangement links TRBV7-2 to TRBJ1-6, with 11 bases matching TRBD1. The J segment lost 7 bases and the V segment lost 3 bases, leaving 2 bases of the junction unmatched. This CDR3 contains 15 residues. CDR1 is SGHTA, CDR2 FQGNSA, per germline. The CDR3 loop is CASSLDRGQNSPLHF. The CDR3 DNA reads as TGTGCCAGCAGCTTGGACAGGGGGCAAAATTCACCCCTCCACTTT.

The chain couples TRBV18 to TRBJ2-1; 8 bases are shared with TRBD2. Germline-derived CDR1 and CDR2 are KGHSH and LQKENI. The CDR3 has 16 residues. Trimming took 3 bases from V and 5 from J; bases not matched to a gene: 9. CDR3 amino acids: CASSPQISGTDNEQFF. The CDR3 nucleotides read TGTGCCAGCTCACCGCAAATTAGCGGGACGGACAATGAGCAGTTCTTC.

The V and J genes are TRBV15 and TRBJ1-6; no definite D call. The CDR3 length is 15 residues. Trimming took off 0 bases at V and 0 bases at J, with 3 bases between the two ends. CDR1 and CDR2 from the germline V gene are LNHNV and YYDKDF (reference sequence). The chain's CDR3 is CATSRESSYNSPLHF. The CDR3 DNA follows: TGTGCCACCAGCAGAGAGAGCTCCTATAATTCACCCCTCCACTTT.

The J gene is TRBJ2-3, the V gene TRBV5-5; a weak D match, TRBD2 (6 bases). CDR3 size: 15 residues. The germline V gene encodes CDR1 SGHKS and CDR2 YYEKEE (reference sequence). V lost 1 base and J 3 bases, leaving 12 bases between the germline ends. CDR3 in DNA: TGTGCCAGCAGCTTGCTGATAGCGGATACAGATACGCAGTATTTT. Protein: CASSLLIADTDTQYF.

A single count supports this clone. CDR3 protein: CASSLVWLAGRRNTGELFF. In DNA form, the CDR3 reads TGCGCCAGCAGCTTGGTTTGGCTAGCGGGGCGACGGAACACCGGGGAGCTGTTTTTT. The rearrangement links TRBV5-1 to TRBJ2-2; TRBD2 matches 9 bases. The CDR3 sequence is 19 residues long. The V gene's germline CDR1 is SGHRS and CDR2 YFSETQ. The junction had 10 bases not matched to a gene; V was cut back by 0 bases and J by 1 base.

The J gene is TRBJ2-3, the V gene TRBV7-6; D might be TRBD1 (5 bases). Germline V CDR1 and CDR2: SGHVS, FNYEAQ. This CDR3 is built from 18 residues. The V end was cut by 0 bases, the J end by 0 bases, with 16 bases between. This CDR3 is CASSLAPQSRASTDTQYF. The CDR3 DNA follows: TGTGCCAGCAGCTTAGCTCCCCAGTCCAGGGCTAGCACAGATACGCAGTATTTT. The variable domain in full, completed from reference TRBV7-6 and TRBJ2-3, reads GAGVSQSPRYKVTKRGQDVALRCDPISGHVSLYWYRQALGQGPEFLTYFNYEAQQDKSGLPNDRFSAERPEGSISTLTIQRTEQRDSAMYRCASSLAPQSRASTDTQYFGPGTRLTVL.

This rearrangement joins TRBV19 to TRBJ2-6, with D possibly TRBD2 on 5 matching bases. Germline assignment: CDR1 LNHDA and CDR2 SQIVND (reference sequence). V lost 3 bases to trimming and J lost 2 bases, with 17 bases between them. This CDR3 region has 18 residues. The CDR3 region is CASSILLEVVAGANVLTF. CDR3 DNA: TGTGCCAGTAGTATTTTACTAGAAGTAGTAGCTGGGGCCAACGTCCTGACTTTC.

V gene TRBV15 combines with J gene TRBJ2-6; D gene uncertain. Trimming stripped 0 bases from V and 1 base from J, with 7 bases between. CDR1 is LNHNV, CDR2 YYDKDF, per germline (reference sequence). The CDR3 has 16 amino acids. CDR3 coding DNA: TGTGCCACCAGCAGAGATTTTCGGTCTGGGGCCAACGTCCTGACTTTC. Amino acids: CATSRDFRSGANVLTF.

The CDR3 nucleotides read TGTGCCTGGTCGGGACAGGCGCTTCTTTATGGAAACACCATATATTTT. Translation gives CAWSGQALLYGNTIYF. The chain employs TRBV30 and TRBJ1-3; 8 nucleotides align to TRBD1. The ends lost 5 bases at V and 3 bases at J; junction bases unmatched: 12. Germline loops: CDR1 GTSNPN, CDR2 SVGIG (reference sequence). CDR3 length: 16 residues.

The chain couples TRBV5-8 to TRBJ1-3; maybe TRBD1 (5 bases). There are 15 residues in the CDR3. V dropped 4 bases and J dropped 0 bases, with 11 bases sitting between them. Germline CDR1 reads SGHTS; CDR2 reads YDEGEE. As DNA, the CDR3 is TGTGCCAGCAGCAATGACAGATCCTCTGGAAACACCATATATTTT. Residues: CASSNDRSSGNTIYF.

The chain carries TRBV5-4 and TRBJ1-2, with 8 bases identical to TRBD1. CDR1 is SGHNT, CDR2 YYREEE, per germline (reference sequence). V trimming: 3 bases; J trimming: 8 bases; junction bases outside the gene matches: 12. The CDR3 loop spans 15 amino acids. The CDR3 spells CASSSRTGLKGGYTF. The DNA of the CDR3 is TGTGCCAGCAGCTCCCGGACAGGGTTAAAAGGAGGCTACACCTTC.

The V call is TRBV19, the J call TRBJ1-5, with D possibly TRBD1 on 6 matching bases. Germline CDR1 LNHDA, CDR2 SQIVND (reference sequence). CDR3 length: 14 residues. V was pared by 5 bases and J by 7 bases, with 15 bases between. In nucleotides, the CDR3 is TGTGCCAGTAGTGCGACAGGAGTGGGACAGCCCCAGCATTTT. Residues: CASSATGVGQPQHF.

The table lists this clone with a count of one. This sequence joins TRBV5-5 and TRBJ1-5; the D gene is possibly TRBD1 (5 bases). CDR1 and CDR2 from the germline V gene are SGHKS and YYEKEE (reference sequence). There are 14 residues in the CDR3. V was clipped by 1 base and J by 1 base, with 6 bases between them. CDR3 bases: TGTGCCAGCAGCTTGCCAGGGAGCAATCAGCCCCAGCATTTT. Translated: CASSLPGSNQPQHF.